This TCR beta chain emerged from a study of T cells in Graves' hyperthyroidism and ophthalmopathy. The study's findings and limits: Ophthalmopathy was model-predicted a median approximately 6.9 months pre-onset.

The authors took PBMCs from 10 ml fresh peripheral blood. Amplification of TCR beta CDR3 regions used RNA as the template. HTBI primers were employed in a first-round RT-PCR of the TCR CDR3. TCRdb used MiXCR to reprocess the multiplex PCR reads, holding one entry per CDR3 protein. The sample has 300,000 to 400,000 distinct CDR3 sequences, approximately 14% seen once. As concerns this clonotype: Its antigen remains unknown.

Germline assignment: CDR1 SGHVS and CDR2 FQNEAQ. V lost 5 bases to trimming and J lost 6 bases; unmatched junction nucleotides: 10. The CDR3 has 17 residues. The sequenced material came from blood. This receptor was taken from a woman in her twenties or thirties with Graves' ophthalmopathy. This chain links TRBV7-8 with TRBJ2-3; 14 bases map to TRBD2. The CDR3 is CASSPRLAGGFPDTQYF. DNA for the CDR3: TGTGCCAGCAGCCCGAGACTAGCGGGAGGGTTCCCCGATACGCAGTATTTT.